This T cell receptor beta chain was sequenced for a study of patients and donors after allogeneic stem cell transplantation. TCRdb passed the RT-PCR reads through MiXCR, listing each CDR3 protein once. The sample comprises under 2,500 distinct CDR3 sequences, 15% to 25% of which are singletons, and around 12% rests with the top ten. By proportion, this clonotype is large. Germline V lookup: CDR1 MNHEY, CDR2 SMNVEV (reference sequence). The V end was cut by 0 bases, the J end by 6 bases, with 6 bases between. The CDR3 loop spans 13 amino acids. The sequence was obtained from a human donor who was either an allogeneic HSCT recipient or a stem cell or donor lymphocyte infusion donor (not recorded which). It is not recorded whose cells these are; they may come from a transplant donor. The rearrangement links TRBV27 to TRBJ2-1, with D hard to call. The sample comprised blood, either unsorted or a sorted T cell fraction (not recorded which). The CDR3 loop reads CASSLSRGNEQFF. The CDR3 DNA sequence: TGTGCCAGCAGTTTATCCCGCGGCAATGAGCAGTTCTTC.